This record looks at one TCR beta chain sequence and its context. The sample holds a few counts of this clonotype. Its recognized antigen is unknown. Base qualities are not at hand, and no much larger clone is one base apart. These data originate in a study of breast tumors, draining lymph nodes, adjacent tissues (dated by TCRdb to about 2016). Background on the whole study: The study compared TCR beta repertoires across tumor, adjacent nontumor tissue and axillary lymph nodes from breast cancer patients. In human breast cancer, the study set out to evaluate how tumor, surrounding tissue and draining lymph node repertoires relate to one another and whether T cells may move between these sites.

Beyond this particular receptor, the publication reports: Tumor T-cell repertoires showed less diversity than lymph node repertoires and more diversity than nontumor tissue repertoires, and tumor T-cell repertoires showed preferential V and J gene usage. The study presented the conclusion that tumor T cells originate in lymph nodes as consistent with a hypothesis, not as something directly demonstrated. Tumor and nontumor tissue repertoires were significantly more similar in luminal-like than in basal-like breast cancer. The data were judged consistent with most tumor T cells deriving from the lymph node and then expanding within tumor tissue.

Sequencing relied on an Illumina HiSeq 2000. TCR beta chain libraries were generated through multiplex PCR amplification. The amplified TCR beta chain products were analyzed by high-throughput sequencing. The raw public data were reprocessed by TCRdb itself: fastp quality trimming at Q25, MiXCR clonotype calling, in-frame beta chains only. CDR3 protein sequences are deduplicated, and each keeps its most common genes and DNA. This sample has about 12,000 distinct CDR3 sequences in its table, and less than 60% of those were observed once. Together, the top ten hold about 40% of the sample. The CDR3 has 14 amino acids, counting the end cysteine and phenylalanine. Only the CDR3 portion is preserved as DNA: 42 bases, with reading frame beginning at the first base. CDR1 and CDR2, looked up from the germline V gene, are SGDLS and YYNGEE. Trimming at the junction amounts to 0 bases on V and 7 bases on J, and the germline ends lie 8 bases apart.

Sequencing was performed on breast tumor tissue. The chain joins TRBV9 to TRBJ1-6; the D gene is not confidently resolved. The source of this sequence is a female donor with breast cancer. Some clones in this sample may be carry-over from other donors' samples. The DNA reads as follows: TGTGCCAGCAGCGTAGTAGCAGCGAATTCACCCCTCCACTTT. Protein translation: CASSVVAANSPLHF.